This paragraph reports one TCR beta chain. Its specificity is unknown. The data derive from a study of CXCR3-negative and CXCR3-positive naive CD8 T cells. Background on the study: Across all libraries, TRB reads numbered 120 million to 150 million, with about 1.5 +/- 0.3 million in each library. Study-level findings and limits: Naive subsets had comparable surface CD5; TCR strength was inferred from TRB CDR3 properties. Against CXCR3-negative naive cells, CXCR3-positive naive cells showed more hydrophobic TRB CDR3s. Similar TRBV-TRBJ usage characterized naive CXCR3-negative and CXCR3-positive cells; memory cells differed. The study found CXCR3 expression partially decreased after cryopreservation and ran most assays on fresh PBMCs.

Via 5' RACE with UMI labels, TRB cDNA libraries were prepared. Each CDR3 protein gets one entry in TCRdb, which reprocessed the 5' RACE reads and gives no DNA. The sample holds under 150,000 distinct CDR3 sequences. The CDR3 covers 14 residues. Per the germline V gene, CDR1 is MDHEN and CDR2 is SYDVKM. What was sequenced was naive CXCR3+ CD8+ T cells from blood. Subset: CD45RO-CCR7+CD27+CD95- naive CD8+ T cells expressing CXCR3 (TNR3+). The V and J genes are TRBV28 and TRBJ1-4; TCRdb picks TRBD1, but there is no DNA to check that call. The clonotype originates from a human donor in good health. Some clones in this sample may be carry-over from other donors' samples. The CDR3 reads CASSRQGYGEKLFF.